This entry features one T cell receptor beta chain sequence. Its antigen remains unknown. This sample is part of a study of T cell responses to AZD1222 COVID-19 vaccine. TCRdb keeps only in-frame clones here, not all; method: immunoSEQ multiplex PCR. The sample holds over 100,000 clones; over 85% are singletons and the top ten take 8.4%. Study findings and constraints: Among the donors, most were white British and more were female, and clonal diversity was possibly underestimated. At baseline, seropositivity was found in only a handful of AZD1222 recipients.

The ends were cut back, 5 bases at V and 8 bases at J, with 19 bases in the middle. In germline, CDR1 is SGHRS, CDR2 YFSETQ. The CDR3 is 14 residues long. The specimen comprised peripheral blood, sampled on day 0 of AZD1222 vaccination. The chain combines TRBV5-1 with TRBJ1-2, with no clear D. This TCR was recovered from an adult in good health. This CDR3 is CASRQGISGFGYTF. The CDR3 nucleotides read TGCGCCAGCAGACAAGGAATCTCAGGTTTCGGCTACACCTTC.